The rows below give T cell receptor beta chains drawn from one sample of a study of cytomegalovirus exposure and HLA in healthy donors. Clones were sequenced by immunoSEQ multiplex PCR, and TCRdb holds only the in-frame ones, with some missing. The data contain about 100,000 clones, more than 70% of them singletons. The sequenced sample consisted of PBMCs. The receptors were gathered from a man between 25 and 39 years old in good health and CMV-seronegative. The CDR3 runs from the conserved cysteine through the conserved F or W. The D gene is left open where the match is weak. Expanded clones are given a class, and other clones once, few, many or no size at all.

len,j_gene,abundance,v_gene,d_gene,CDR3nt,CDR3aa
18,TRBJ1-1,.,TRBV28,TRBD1,TGTGCCAGCAGTTTATCGTCTCACAGGGGTGGGTGGAACACTGAAGCTTTCTTT,CASSLSSHRGGWNTEAFF
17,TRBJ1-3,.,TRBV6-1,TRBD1,TGTGCCAGCAGTGACTGGACAGGAACTCGCTCTGGAAACACCATATATTTT,CASSDWTGTRSGNTIYF
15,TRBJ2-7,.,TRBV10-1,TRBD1,TGCGCCAGCAGTGAGATGGCAGGGGGCCCCTACGAGCAGTACTTC,CASSEMAGGPYEQYF
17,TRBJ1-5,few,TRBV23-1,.,TGCGCCAGCAGTCAATCGACCGGTTTTCTCAGGGTTCAGCCCCAGCATTTT,CASSQSTGFLRVQPQHF
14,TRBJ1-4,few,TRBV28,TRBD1,TGTGCCAGCAGTCTGGGACAGGGGTTTCAAAAACTGTTTTTT,CASSLGQGFQKLFF
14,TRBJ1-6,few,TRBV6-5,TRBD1,TGTGCCAGCAGTTCCGACAGGGATGGTTCGCCCCTCCACTTT,CASSSDRDGSPLHF
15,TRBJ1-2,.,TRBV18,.,TGTGCCAGCTCACCAGGGGACATCGGATCATCTGGCTACACCTTC,CASSPGDIGSSGYTF
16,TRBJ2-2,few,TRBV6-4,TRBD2,TGTGCCAGCAGTGATAGAGCGGGATCGAACACCGGGGAGCTGTTTTTT,CASSDRAGSNTGELFF
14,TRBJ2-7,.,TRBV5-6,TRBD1,TGTGCCAGCAGCGGGGGACAGGGCTCCTACGAGCAGTACTTC,CASSGGQGSYEQYF
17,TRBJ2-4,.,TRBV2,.,TGTGCCAGCAGTGAAGCGGGACTTAATAAAGCCAAAAACATTCAGTACTTC,CASSEAGLNKAKNIQYF
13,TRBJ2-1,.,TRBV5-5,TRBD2,TGTGCCAGCAGCTACGGACTAGCGGTTGAGCAGTTCTTC,CASSYGLAVEQFF
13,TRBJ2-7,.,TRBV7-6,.,TGTGCCAGCAGCTTGCGGGACAGCTACGAGCAGTACTTC,CASSLRDSYEQYF
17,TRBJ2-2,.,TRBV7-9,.,TGTGCCAGCAGCTTGGTGGCAGGGGCCTCGATAACCGGGGAGCTGTTTTTT,CASSLVAGASITGELFF
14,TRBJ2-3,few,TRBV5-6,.,TGTGCCAGCAGCTTTATCCGGGGCACAGATACGCAGTATTTT,CASSFIRGTDTQYF
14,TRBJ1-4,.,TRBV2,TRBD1,TGTGCCAGCAGTTGGGACAGATCTAATGAAAAACTGTTTTTT,CASSWDRSNEKLFF
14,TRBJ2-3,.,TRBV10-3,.,TGTGCCTTGTCGTCAGGCGCTAGCACAGATACGCAGTATTTT,CALSSGASTDTQYF
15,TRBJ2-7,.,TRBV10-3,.,TGTGCCATCAGTGAGTCACGGGGTCTGACCTACGAGCAGTACTTC,CAISESRGLTYEQYF
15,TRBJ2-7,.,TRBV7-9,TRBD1,TGTGCCAGCAGCTTGAGAGGGGGCTACTACTACGAGCAGTACTTC,CASSLRGGYYYEQYF
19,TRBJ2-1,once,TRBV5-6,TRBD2,TGTGCCAGCAGCTTCTCTCCGGGACTAGGAGTTCCAAACTACAATGAGCAGTTCTTC,CASSFSPGLGVPNYNEQFF
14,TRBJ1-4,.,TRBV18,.,TGTGCCAGCTCACTAAGCGGTTTGAATGAAAAACTGTTTTTT,CASSLSGLNEKLFF
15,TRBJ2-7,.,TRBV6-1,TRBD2,TGTGCCAGCACTCTCCCCGGACTAGCGTCCTACGAGCAGTACTTC,CASTLPGLASYEQYF
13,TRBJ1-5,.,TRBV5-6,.,TGTGCCAGCAGCTTGGAGCGGAATCAGCCCCAGCATTTT,CASSLERNQPQHF
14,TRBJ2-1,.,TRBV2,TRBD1,TGTGCCAGCAGCCCGGACAGGACAAGGGATGAGCAGTTCTTC,CASSPDRTRDEQFF
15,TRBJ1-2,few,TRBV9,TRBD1,TGTGCCAGCAGCGCCGGGACAGGTTTGGGTGAGGGCTACACCTTC,CASSAGTGLGEGYTF
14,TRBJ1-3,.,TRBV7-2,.,TGTGCCAGCAACATCCTTCTCTCTGGAAACACCATATATTTT,CASNILLSGNTIYF
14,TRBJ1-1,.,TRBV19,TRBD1,TGTGCCAGTAGTAGCCTGACAGGGGACACTGAAGCTTTCTTT,CASSSLTGDTEAFF
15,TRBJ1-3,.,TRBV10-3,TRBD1,TGTGCCATCAGCGACCTGACAGGGGCTGGAAACACCATATATTTT,CAISDLTGAGNTIYF
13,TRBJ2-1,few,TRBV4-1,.,TGCGCCAGCAGCCAAGAGGAGGAACGTGAGCAGTTCTTC,CASSQEEEREQFF
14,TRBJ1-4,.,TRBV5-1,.,TGCGCCAGCAGCTTGAGAGGGTGGGTGGAAAAACTGTTTTTT,CASSLRGWVEKLFF
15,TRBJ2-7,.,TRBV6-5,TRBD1,TGTGCCAGCAGTTACCGGGACAGGGGCGGGTACGAGCAGTACTTC,CASSYRDRGGYEQYF
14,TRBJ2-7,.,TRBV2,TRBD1,TGTGCCAGCAGTTCGGGACAGAACTTCTACGAGCAGTACTTC,CASSSGQNFYEQYF
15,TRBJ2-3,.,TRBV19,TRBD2,TGTGCCACCTGGACTAGCGGGGGCCTCTCAGATACGCAGTATTTT,CATWTSGGLSDTQYF
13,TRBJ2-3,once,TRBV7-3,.,TGTGCCAGCAGCTTAATTTCCTCAGATACGCAGTATTTT,CASSLISSDTQYF
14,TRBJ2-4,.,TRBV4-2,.,TGTGCCAGCAGCCTAGCGGAAGAGAAAAACATTCAGTACTTC,CASSLAEEKNIQYF
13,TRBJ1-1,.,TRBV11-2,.,TGTGCCAGCAGCTTCGGCGAGGCGGCTGAAGCTTTCTTT,CASSFGEAAEAFF
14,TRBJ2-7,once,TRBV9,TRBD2,TGTGCCAGCAGCGTTAGCGGGGGGGCCTCCGAGCAGTACTTC,CASSVSGGASEQYF
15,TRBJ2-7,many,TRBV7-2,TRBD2,TGTGCCAGCAGCTTAGAAGGACTAGCCAACTACGAGCAGTACTTC,CASSLEGLANYEQYF
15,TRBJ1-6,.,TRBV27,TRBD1,TGTGCCAGCGGGGTCCGGGACAGGGATAATTCACCCCTCCACTTT,CASGVRDRDNSPLHF
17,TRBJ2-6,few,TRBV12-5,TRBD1,TGTGCTAGTGGGGGGGACAGGAAGATATCTGGGGCCAACGTCCTGACTTTC,CASGGDRKISGANVLTF